Listed below are T cell receptor beta chains from one sample, sequenced in a study of T-cell memory formation after mild COVID-19. TCRdb redid the calling of the 5' RACE reads with MiXCR, one entry per CDR3 protein. Among 280,000 or so distinct CDR3 sequences listed, less than 9.5% were seen once. The sample comprised PBMCs or a T cell subset sorted from them (not recorded which). The source of these receptors is a man younger than 35 who had mild COVID-19 (a few samples of this study predate the infection). Cell type and time point are not known. Each CDR3 is given with its conserved first and last residue. A D gene is named only where the DNA matches it firmly. Clone sizes are given selectively: once, few, many, or a class where the clone is expanded.

D | size | J | V | CDR3 | DNA
TRBD1 | - | TRBJ2-1 | TRBV18 | CASSPQDRGNEQFF | TGTGCCAGCTCACCTCAGGACAGGGGGAATGAGCAGTTCTTC
- | - | TRBJ1-2 | TRBV4-3 | CASSQSGAGLDYGYTF | TGCGCCAGCAGCCAATCGGGGGCAGGGTTGGACTATGGCTACACCTTC
TRBD2 | many | TRBJ2-3 | TRBV7-2 | CASSQLGGTTDTQYF | TGTGCCAGCAGCCAGCTGGGGGGGACCACAGATACGCAGTATTTT
- | few | TRBJ2-3 | TRBV21-1 | CASSKARRGRRSSSDTQYF | TGTGCCAGCAGCAAAGCACGCAGGGGGCGCAGGAGTAGCTCAGATACGCAGTATTTT
- | - | TRBJ1-3 | TRBV7-2 | CASSLSEGFYGNTIYF | TGTGCCAGCAGCTTAAGCGAGGGTTTCTACGGAAACACCATATATTTT
- | few | TRBJ1-2 | TRBV11-2 | CASSGRTNYGYTF | TGTGCCAGCAGCGGTAGAACGAACTATGGCTACACCTTC
TRBD2 | - | TRBJ2-3 | TRBV7-6 | CASSIWTSGGGGDTQYF | TGTGCCAGCAGCATCTGGACTAGCGGGGGGGGAGGAGATACGCAGTATTTT
TRBD1 | - | TRBJ1-2 | TRBV5-1 | CASSLMTGISYGYTF | TGCGCCAGCAGCTTGATGACAGGGATAAGCTATGGCTACACCTTC
- | - | TRBJ2-4 | TRBV28 | CASSPAAAVAKNIQYF | TGTGCCAGCAGCCCCGCGGCTGCCGTAGCCAAAAACATTCAGTACTTC
- | - | TRBJ1-1 | TRBV5-5 | CASSSGVGMGTEAFF | TGTGCCAGCAGCTCTGGCGTTGGGATGGGCACTGAAGCTTTCTTT
TRBD1 | many | TRBJ2-7 | TRBV5-1 | CASSLTGTGGYEQYF | TGCGCCAGCAGCCTGACCGGGACAGGGGGTTACGAGCAGTACTTC
- | few | TRBJ1-4 | TRBV18 | CASSPPKGYNEKLFF | TGTGCCAGCTCACCACCAAAGGGGTATAATGAAAAACTGTTTTTT
- | few | TRBJ1-4 | TRBV20-1 | CSARRQINEKLFF | TGCAGTGCTAGAAGACAGATTAATGAAAAACTGTTTTTT
TRBD2 | - | TRBJ2-5 | TRBV5-1 | CASSTTSGAETQYF | TGCGCCAGCAGCACGACTAGCGGGGCAGAGACCCAGTACTTC
- | many | TRBJ1-1 | TRBV12-3/TRBV12-4 | CASSFQQNTEAFF | TGTGCCAGCAGTTTTCAACAGAACACTGAAGCTTTCTTT
- | - | TRBJ2-3 | TRBV5-1 | CASSPDMVAGTQYF | TGCGCCAGCAGCCCCGATATGGTGGCAGGAACGCAGTATTTT
- | many | TRBJ2-5 | TRBV27 | CASLPWAGAAQETQYF | TGTGCCAGCCTCCCCTGGGCGGGGGCGGCCCAAGAGACCCAGTACTTC
TRBD1 | few | TRBJ1-1 | TRBV9 | CASRTGQGDTEAFF | TGTGCCAGCAGAACAGGACAGGGTGACACTGAAGCTTTCTTT
TRBD2 | many | TRBJ2-5 | TRBV5-1 | CASSWTSGGSGGETQYF | TGCGCCAGCAGCTGGACTAGCGGGGGGTCAGGAGGGGAGACCCAGTACTTC
- | few | TRBJ1-2 | TRBV18 | CASSPPGGWDGYTF | TGTGCCAGCTCACCACCCGGGGGCTGGGATGGCTACACCTTC
- | few | TRBJ2-3 | TRBV9 | CASSPMGGPDTQYF | TGTGCCAGCAGCCCGATGGGGGGCCCAGATACGCAGTATTTT
TRBD1 | many | TRBJ2-5 | TRBV10-3 | CAIRRGTEMETQYF | TGTGCCATCAGGAGGGGGACAGAGATGGAGACCCAGTACTTC
- | few | TRBJ2-1 | TRBV3-1 | CASSHVTLGSYNEQFF | TGTGCCAGCAGCCATGTTACTTTAGGCTCCTACAATGAGCAGTTCTTC
TRBD1 | few | TRBJ1-4 | TRBV6-5 | CASSFSGTGEKLFF | TGTGCCAGCAGTTTTTCCGGGACAGGTGAAAAACTGTTTTTT
TRBD2 | - | TRBJ2-1 | TRBV6-2/TRBV6-3 | CASIPGGYKGRDNEQFF | TGTGCCAGCATCCCGGGGGGGTACAAAGGCAGGGACAATGAGCAGTTCTTC
TRBD2 | - | TRBJ2-1 | TRBV11-2 | CASSSSGGARYNEQFF | TGTGCCAGCAGTTCCTCGGGGGGGGCCAGGTACAATGAGCAGTTCTTC
- | many | TRBJ1-1 | TRBV7-9 | CASSFPQVGSENTEAFF | TGTGCCAGCAGCTTTCCGCAGGTCGGGTCGGAGAACACTGAAGCTTTCTTT
- | few | TRBJ2-7 | TRBV2 | CASSELGADYEQYF | TGTGCCAGCAGTGAATTGGGGGCGGACTACGAGCAGTACTTC
- | many | TRBJ2-2 | TRBV5-1 | CASSSEVGELFF | TGCGCCAGCAGCTCAGAGGTCGGGGAGCTGTTTTTT
- | - | TRBJ2-2 | TRBV4-2 | CASSHGFGELFF | TGTGCCAGCAGCCATGGTTTCGGGGAGCTGTTTTTT
- | many | TRBJ2-7 | TRBV4-3 | CASSQAQGAYEQYF | TGCGCCAGCAGCCAGGCTCAGGGAGCCTACGAGCAGTACTTC
- | many | TRBJ2-2 | TRBV12-3/TRBV12-4 | CASSPSTKRATGELFF | TGTGCCAGCAGTCCCTCGACGAAGCGAGCCACCGGGGAGCTGTTTTTT
- | - | TRBJ1-4 | TRBV7-8 | CASSELRSEKLFF | TGTGCCAGCAGCGAGCTGAGGAGCGAAAAACTGTTTTTT
TRBD1 | many | TRBJ1-5 | TRBV27 | CASSKGQGGSPQHF | TGTGCCAGCAGCAAGGGACAGGGTGGGTCGCCCCAGCATTTT
- | few | TRBJ2-3 | TRBV14 | CASSPLSKDTQYF | TGTGCCAGCAGCCCCCTAAGTAAGGATACGCAGTATTTT
- | - | TRBJ2-3 | TRBV7-2 | CASSLAAPTQYF | TGTGCCAGCAGCTTAGCAGCGCCGACGCAGTATTTT
- | - | TRBJ1-1 | TRBV25-1 | CASSDNYGRSTEAFF | TGTGCCAGCAGTGACAACTACGGGAGGAGCACTGAAGCTTTCTTT
- | few | TRBJ2-2 | TRBV12-3/TRBV12-4 | CASRIAASPGELFF | TGTGCCAGCAGAATAGCGGCGAGCCCCGGGGAGCTGTTTTTT
- | many | TRBJ2-2 | TRBV4-3 | CASSQEGGLSTGELFF | TGCGCCAGCAGCCAGGAAGGGGGTCTGAGTACCGGGGAGCTGTTTTTT
- | many | TRBJ1-2 | TRBV7-8 | CASSFVSVPGPRSGYTF | TGTGCCAGCAGCTTCGTCTCGGTACCGGGACCCAGGAGTGGCTACACCTTC
- | many | TRBJ2-7 | TRBV12-3/TRBV12-4 | CASSLNYEQYF | TGCGCCAGCAGCTTGAACTACGAGCAGTACTTC
TRBD2 | - | TRBJ2-7 | TRBV3-1 | CASSPGEGYEQYF | TGTGCCAGCAGCCCCGGGGAGGGTTACGAGCAGTACTTC
- | - | TRBJ1-5 | TRBV7-9 | CASSPAPAQPQHF | TGTGCCAGCAGTCCCGCACCAGCTCAGCCCCAGCATTTT
TRBD2 | few | TRBJ2-4 | TRBV11-2 | CASSLVAGGRNIQYF | TGTGCCAGCAGCTTAGTAGCGGGGGGGCGAAACATTCAGTACTTC
- | few | TRBJ2-7 | TRBV19 | CASSAGSGVSSSYEQYF | TGTGCCAGTAGTGCCGGATCGGGTGTATCCAGCTCCTACGAGCAGTACTTC
- | few | TRBJ2-7 | TRBV6-5 | CASSEGTISYEQYF | TGTGCCAGCAGCGAAGGGACAATTTCCTACGAGCAGTACTTC
- | - | TRBJ1-1 | TRBV10-2 | CASSESEANAEAFF | TGCGCCAGCAGTGAGTCGGAAGCGAACGCTGAAGCTTTCTTT
- | few | TRBJ2-2 | TRBV7-9 | CASRPRWGTSTGELFF | TGTGCCAGCAGACCTAGGTGGGGGACGAGCACCGGGGAGCTGTTTTTT
TRBD2 | - | TRBJ2-2 | TRBV7-6 | CASSPTGTSGNTGELFF | TGTGCCAGCAGTCCTACCGGGACTAGCGGAAACACCGGGGAGCTGTTTTTT
- | many | TRBJ1-4 | TRBV5-1 | CASSIVGAATNEKLFF | TGCGCCAGCAGCATCGTGGGGGCGGCAACTAATGAAAAACTGTTTTTT
- | few | TRBJ2-7 | TRBV6-5 | CASSYDGRSSYEQYF | TGTGCCAGCAGTTACGACGGGCGGTCGTCCTACGAGCAGTACTTC